Listed below are T cell receptor beta chains from one sample, sequenced in a study of cytomegalovirus exposure and HLA in healthy donors. The protocol was immunoSEQ multiplex PCR, while the TCRdb copy is restricted to in-frame clones and leaves out a portion. The sample has 100,000 to 150,000 clones, approximately 92% seen once. Sequences were obtained from PBMCs. These receptor sequences come from a woman in her late teens or twenties in good health and CMV-seronegative. The CDR3 runs from the conserved cysteine through the conserved F or W. A D gene is named only where the DNA matches it firmly. Expanded clones get a size class; other rows say once, few or many, or leave the size out.

CASSPGFSGNTIYF,TGTGCCAGCTCACCGGGCTTCTCTGGAAACACCATATATTTT,TRBJ1-3,once,NA,TRBV18
CASSLKSGQSYNEQFF,TGCGCCAGCAGCCTCAAATCGGGACAGAGCTACAATGAGCAGTTCTTC,TRBJ2-1,NA,TRBD1,TRBV5-1
CASGGTSYNEQFF,TGTGCCAGTGGGGGGACCTCCTACAATGAGCAGTTCTTC,TRBJ2-1,NA,NA,TRBV19
CASSPRQGFDTEAFF,TGTGCCAGCAGCCCCCGACAGGGTTTCGACACTGAAGCTTTCTTT,TRBJ1-1,NA,TRBD1,TRBV9
CASSPDRMYGYTF,TGTGCCAGCTCACCGGACAGAATGTATGGCTACACCTTC,TRBJ1-2,NA,NA,TRBV18
CASSRTGTDNSYEQYF,TGTGCCAGCAGCAGAACCGGGACAGATAATTCCTACGAGCAGTACTTC,TRBJ2-7,NA,NA,TRBV21-1
CASSLGHSGNTIYF,TGTGCCAGCAGCTTAGGTCACTCTGGAAACACCATATATTTT,TRBJ1-3,NA,NA,TRBV11-2
CASSGLDSEAFF,TGTGCCAGCAGCGGGTTGGACAGTGAAGCTTTCTTT,TRBJ1-1,NA,NA,TRBV4-2
CASSVSASGGTDTQYF,TGTGCCAGCAGTGTCTCGGCTAGCGGCGGCACAGATACGCAGTATTTT,TRBJ2-3,NA,TRBD2,TRBV6-1
CASSPPQGGTGEQFF,TGTGCCAGCTCACCACCTCAGGGAGGGACCGGGGAGCAGTTCTTC,TRBJ2-1,NA,TRBD2,TRBV18
CASRGDRDGYTF,TGTGCCAGCAGGGGGGACAGGGATGGCTACACCTTC,TRBJ1-2,NA,TRBD1,TRBV9